A selection of T cell receptor beta chains follows, all from one sample in a study of graft-versus-host responses after intestinal transplantation. Data came from immunoSEQ multiplex PCR; TCRdb stores just in-frame clones and leaves some out. The sample has about 21,000 clones, 55% to 70% seen once. The sample was alloreactive CD4+ T cells from a mixed lymphocyte reaction culture, taken before intestinal transplant. These receptors were taken from a human patient who received an intestinal transplant. Both conserved end residues are part of each CDR3. A D gene is named only where the DNA matches it firmly. A clone size is listed for some rows: how often the clone was seen (once, few, many), or a class if it is expanded.

TRBV19,14,TRBD1,.,TRBJ2-1,TGTGCCAGTAGTAGCAGGGGGTCCTACAATGAGCAGTTCTTC,CASSSRGSYNEQFF
TRBV5-1,12,.,.,TRBJ2-3,TGCGCCAGCAGGGGCCTCACAGATACGCAGTATTTT,CASRGLTDTQYF
TRBV27,18,TRBD2,.,TRBJ2-5,TGTGCCAGCAGCAGGGGGACTAGCGGGCCCCCGTACCAAGAGACCCAGTACTTC,CASSRGTSGPPYQETQYF
TRBV2,15,.,.,TRBJ2-7,TGTGCCAGCACAGTGCGAGCAGGAGGGACCTACGAGCAGTACTTC,CASTVRAGGTYEQYF
TRBV9,17,TRBD2,.,TRBJ2-2,TGTGCCAGCAGCGTAGGAAGGCGGGGGGAGACCACCGGGGAGCTGTTTTTT,CASSVGRRGETTGELFF
TRBV27,14,TRBD1,.,TRBJ2-5,TGTGCCAGCAGCTCCCCAGGGGGCCGGAAGACCCAGTACTTC,CASSSPGGRKTQYF
TRBV19,13,.,.,TRBJ2-7,TGTGCCAGTAGTATAAATTGGGCAGGCGAGCAGTACTTC,CASSINWAGEQYF
TRBV6-5,14,.,.,TRBJ2-7,TGTGCCAGCCGCCGTATCATGGGCGTCTACGAGCAGTACTTC,CASRRIMGVYEQYF
TRBV18,14,TRBD1,.,TRBJ2-7,TGTGCCAGCTCACCGTCACAGGGGCAGTACGAGCAGTACTTC,CASSPSQGQYEQYF
TRBV6-5,12,.,.,TRBJ2-7,TGTGCCAGCAACTCCAGGCCCTACGAGCAGTACTTC,CASNSRPYEQYF
TRBV7-2,15,TRBD1,few,TRBJ1-5,TGTGCCAGCAGCGCACAGGGGATTGGCAATCAGCCCCAGCATTTT,CASSAQGIGNQPQHF
TRBV5-1,15,.,.,TRBJ2-3,TGCGCCAGCAGCCTAGCGCAATCTAGCACAGATACGCAGTATTTT,CASSLAQSSTDTQYF
TRBV18,15,.,.,TRBJ1-1,TGTGCCAGCTCACCCTTTTGGGGGGGATCCACTGAAGCTTTCTTT,CASSPFWGGSTEAFF
TRBV18,16,TRBD2,.,TRBJ2-7,TGTGCCAGCTCGGACCTAGGTCGGCGGGGGGTAAACGAGCAGTACTTC,CASSDLGRRGVNEQYF
TRBV4-1,15,TRBD1,.,TRBJ2-7,TGCGCCAGCAGCAAGCCGGGACAGGGTATCGACGAGCAGTACTTC,CASSKPGQGIDEQYF
TRBV19,13,TRBD1,.,TRBJ1-4,TGTGCCAGTAGAAAACAGGGGGCGGAAAAACTGTTTTTT,CASRKQGAEKLFF
TRBV7-2,15,TRBD2,.,TRBJ2-3,TGTGCCAGCAGCTCCGACGGACTAGCAGCGGATACGCAGTATTTT,CASSSDGLAADTQYF
TRBV30,14,TRBD1,few,TRBJ1-3,TGTGCCTGGCCGCAGGGGGCAGGAGGAAACACCATATATTTT,CAWPQGAGGNTIYF
TRBV2,15,TRBD1,.,TRBJ1-6,TGTGCCAGCAGTGATCTGGGCAGGGGGCCTTCACCCCTCCACTTT,CASSDLGRGPSPLHF
TRBV19,15,.,.,TRBJ1-3,TGTGCCAGTAGTATCGACGGGAGCTCTGGAAACACCATATATTTT,CASSIDGSSGNTIYF
TRBV27,16,TRBD2,.,TRBJ2-3,TGTGCCAGCAGTTTATCGAGCGGGATGAGCACAGATACGCAGTATTTT,CASSLSSGMSTDTQYF
TRBV6-5,13,.,.,TRBJ1-2,TGTGCCAGCAGTAGGGGCGCCTTAGTTGGCTACACCTTC,CASSRGALVGYTF
TRBV30,13,TRBD1,.,TRBJ1-5,TGTGCCTGGAGTGTACAGGGGTTTCAGCCCCAGCATTTT,CAWSVQGFQPQHF
TRBV30,15,TRBD1,.,TRBJ2-6,TGTGCCTGGAGTGCCAGGGGGCAAGGGGCCAACGTCCTGACTTTC,CAWSARGQGANVLTF
TRBV2,19,TRBD1,.,TRBJ2-7,TGTGCCAGCAGTGAAGCGCACGGTATCGGGACAGGGGGCTTGTACGAGCAGTACTTC,CASSEAHGIGTGGLYEQYF
TRBV19,13,.,.,TRBJ1-4,TGTGCCAGTCGGATGACAGCAGATGAAAAACTGTTTTTT,CASRMTADEKLFF
TRBV18,17,TRBD2,.,TRBJ2-3,TGTGCCAGCTCAGCCCGGACTAGCGGGGAACGCACAGATACGCAGTATTTT,CASSARTSGERTDTQYF
TRBV2,12,.,few,TRBJ2-5,TGTGCCAGTAATCAACAGGCTAGCGCTTGGTACTTC,CASNQQASAWYF
TRBV9,14,.,.,TRBJ2-1,TGTGCCAGCAGCTTAGGCGGAGGATACAATGAGCAGTTCTTC,CASSLGGGYNEQFF
TRBV10-3,14,TRBD2,.,TRBJ2-7,TGTGCCATCAACCAACTAGCGGGAGGGGACGAGCAGTACTTC,CAINQLAGGDEQYF
TRBV2,11,TRBD2,.,TRBJ2-1,TGTGCCAGCACCGGACTAGTTCCGCAGTTCTTC,CASTGLVPQFF
TRBV7-2,15,TRBD2,.,TRBJ2-7,TGTGCCAGCAGCCTGGACGGGACTACGGTCTACGAGCAGTACTTC,CASSLDGTTVYEQYF
TRBV7-2,14,.,.,TRBJ2-7,TGTGCCAGCAGCCGACAAAGACAGGTCTACGAGCAGTACTTC,CASSRQRQVYEQYF
TRBV4-1,16,.,few,TRBJ1-4,TGCGCCAGCAGCCTTGGTTGGGGGGTGGCTAATGAAAAACTGTTTTTT,CASSLGWGVANEKLFF
TRBV11-2,18,.,few,TRBJ2-1,TGTGCCAGCAGCTTAGAGGGGGGCGGGACAGTATACTACAATGAGCAGTTCTTC,CASSLEGGGTVYYNEQFF
TRBV19,12,.,few,TRBJ2-7,TGTGCCAGTATTTCAAAACTCTACGAGCAGTACTTC,CASISKLYEQYF
TRBV2,14,TRBD1,.,TRBJ1-2,TGTGCCAGCGGAAGAGCCTCAGGGGGCTATGGCTACACCTTC,CASGRASGGYGYTF
TRBV5-1,16,TRBD1,.,TRBJ2-5,TGCGCCAGCAGCTTGGGCCTTCCAGGGGGCCCGGAGACCCAGTACTTC,CASSLGLPGGPETQYF
TRBV5-1,14,.,.,TRBJ2-2,TGCGCCAGCAGCTTGGCGCTAGCCGCCGGGGAGCTGTTTTTT,CASSLALAAGELFF
TRBV5-1,14,TRBD1,medium-sized,TRBJ2-7,TGCGCCAGCAGCGGGGGACAGGGCTGGGACGAGCAGTACTTC,CASSGGQGWDEQYF
TRBV6-1,15,.,.,TRBJ1-2,TGTGCCAGCAGTGAAGTTGCAGGACTGATAGGTGGCTACACCTTC,CASSEVAGLIGGYTF
TRBV7-9,12,.,once,TRBJ2-5,TGTGCCAGCAGCCCCCCCGGAGAGACCCAGTACTTC,CASSPPGETQYF
TRBV30,15,.,.,TRBJ1-2,TGTGCCTGGAGTGTCCCTGGCAGGGCAACCTATGGCTACACCTTC,CAWSVPGRATYGYTF
TRBV9,14,.,.,TRBJ1-2,TGTGCCAGCAGCGCTACAGGGAGCTTCTATGGCTACACCTTC,CASSATGSFYGYTF
TRBV25-1,11,.,medium-sized,TRBJ1-1,TGTGCCAGCAATCGGAACACTGAAGCTTTCTTT,CASNRNTEAFF
TRBV2,15,TRBD1,few,TRBJ1-4,TGTGCCAGCAGTGAAAGACAGGGGTCCTATGAAAAACTGTTTTTT,CASSERQGSYEKLFF
TRBV5-5,14,.,.,TRBJ1-5,TGTGCCAGCAGCTTGGCAGGGAGCAATCAGCCCCAGCATTTT,CASSLAGSNQPQHF
TRBV5-1,14,.,.,TRBJ1-1,TGCGCCAGCAGCTTCCGGGGAGTGAACACTGAAGCTTTCTTT,CASSFRGVNTEAFF
TRBV28,12,.,.,TRBJ1-6,TGTGCCAGCAGTTTACCAAATTCACCCCTCCACTTT,CASSLPNSPLHF
TRBV30,14,.,few,TRBJ1-2,TGTGCCTGGAGTGTACGGGAGGCAGTGGGTGGCTACACCTTC,CAWSVREAVGGYTF